This T cell receptor beta chain was identified in a study of blood T cell repertoires in COVID-19. Study-level background: Samples taken during acute and convalescent COVID-19 were collected in the United States, Italy and Spain.

Clones were sequenced by immunoSEQ multiplex PCR, and TCRdb holds only the in-frame ones, with some missing. This sample has 260,000 or so clones; approximately 80% occur once, and the top ten carry around 4.7%. The ends were cut back, 0 bases at V and 7 bases at J, with 8 bases in the middle. The CDR3 length is 13 residues. The germline V gene has CDR1 SGHNT and CDR2 YYREEE (reference sequence). Sequenced: peripheral blood. V is TRBV5-4 and J is TRBJ2-1, with D hard to call. The source of this sequence is a woman between 70 and 85 years old with acute or convalescent COVID-19. CDR3 protein: CASSLDRSNEQFF. CDR3 coding DNA: TGTGCCAGCAGCTTGGACAGAAGTAATGAGCAGTTCTTC. Based on the CDR3 plus reference TRBV5-4 and TRBJ2-1, the full variable domain is ETGVTQSPTHLIKTRGQQVTLRCSSQSGHNTVSWYQQALGQGPQFIFQYYREEENGRGNFPPRFSGLQFPNYSSELNVNALELDDSALYLCASSLDRSNEQFFGPGTRLTVL.